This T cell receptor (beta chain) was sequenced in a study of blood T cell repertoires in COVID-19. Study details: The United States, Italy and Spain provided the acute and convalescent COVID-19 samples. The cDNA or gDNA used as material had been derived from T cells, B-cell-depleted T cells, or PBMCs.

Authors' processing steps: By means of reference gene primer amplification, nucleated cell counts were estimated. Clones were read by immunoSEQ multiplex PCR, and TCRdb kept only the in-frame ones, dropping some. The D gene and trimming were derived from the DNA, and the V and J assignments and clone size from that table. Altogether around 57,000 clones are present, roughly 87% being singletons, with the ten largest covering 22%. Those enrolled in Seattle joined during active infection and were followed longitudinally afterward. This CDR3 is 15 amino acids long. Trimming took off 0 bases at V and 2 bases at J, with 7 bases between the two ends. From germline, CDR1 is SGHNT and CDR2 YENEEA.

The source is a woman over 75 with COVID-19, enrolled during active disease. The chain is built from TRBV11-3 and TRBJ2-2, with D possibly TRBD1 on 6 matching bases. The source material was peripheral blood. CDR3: CASSLDGGNTGELFF. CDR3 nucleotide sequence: TGTGCCAGCAGCTTAGATGGGGGCAACACCGGGGAGCTGTTTTTT.